A single sample is the source of the 3 T cell receptor beta chains below, sequenced in a study of T cell changes during pregnancy in multiple sclerosis. Clones were read by immunoSEQ multiplex PCR, and TCRdb kept only the in-frame ones, dropping some. The sample yields about 70,000 clones, around 90% seen once. This material consisted of CD4+ T cells from peripheral blood mononuclear cells, taken after pregnancy. These receptors were collected from a female donor with multiple sclerosis, enrolled in a pregnancy study.

The rearrangement uses TRBV18 and TRBJ1-5; 9 bases agree with TRBD1. The CDR3 is made up of 14 amino acids. After removal of 3 bases from V and 7 bases from J, the junction contained 4 bases not matched to a gene. From germline, CDR1 is KGHSH and CDR2 LQKENI. In nucleotides, the CDR3 is TGTGCCAGCTCACCCGACAGGGGGGAACAGCCCCAGCATTTT. Amino acid sequence: CASSPDRGEQPQHF.

V and J are TRBV5-1 and TRBJ1-1; D is possibly TRBD1 (5 bases). CDR3 length: 15 residues. Germline CDR1 is SGHRS and CDR2 is YFSETQ. Trimming cost V 0 bases and J 5 bases, with 14 bases left between them. Here the CDR3 DNA reads TGCGCCAGCAGCTTGGCTCCAGGGCCTGGGACTGAAGCTTTCTTT. Amino acid sequence: CASSLAPGPGTEAFF. The full variable domain, completed using reference TRBV5-1 and TRBJ1-1, is KAGVTQTPRYLIKTRGQQVTLSCSPISGHRSVSWYQQTPGQGLQFLFEYFSETQRNKGNFPGRFSGRQFSNSRSEMNVSTLELGDSALYLCASSLAPGPGTEAFFGQGTRLTVV.

J is TRBJ1-3 and V is TRBV30; unclear D gene. The CDR3 contains 12 residues. Between the trimmed V and J ends, which lost 0 bases and 8 bases, there was a span of 8 bases. CDR1 is GTSNPN, CDR2 SVGIG, per germline (reference sequence). CDR3 sequence reads: CAWSVREDTIYF. The DNA of the CDR3 is TGTGCCTGGAGTGTTCGGGAGGACACCATATATTTT.